Detailed here is one T cell receptor beta chain. Its recognized antigen is unknown. It has no much larger one-base neighbor in the sample; base qualities were not kept. The method was multiplex PCR. The sample was run on an Illumina HiSeq 2500. TCRbeta libraries were built by three rounds of nested PCR using primers (Table S4), following protocols modified from ARM-PCR. Before sequencing, PCR products in the 200-500 bp range were cut out of the gel and cleaned up using the QIAquick gel extraction kit. The authors' pipeline ran thus. Trimmomatic was used to clean the reads, FLASH merged the cleaned reads into complete CDR3 sequences, and MiTCR assigned the sequences to V(D)J germline segments. VDJtools was used to compute clonal diversity as the inverse Simpson's index. In-frame sequences lacking a premature stop codon were counted as productive reads. TCRdb trimmed the raw reads at Q25, called clones with MiXCR and kept productive beta chains. Every CDR3 protein is listed once, alongside the most common genes and DNA of its rows. The V and J calls follow TCRdb's processing rather than the paper's. The sample includes about 85,000 distinct CDR3 sequences, with roughly 62% observed a single time. Roughly 15% of the sample lies in the top ten.

The CDR3 runs 14 residues from the cysteine to the phenylalanine. The DNA shown is the 42-base CDR3, in frame from base 1. CDR1 MNHEY and CDR2 SVGAGI are derived from the germline V gene. V sheds 6 bases and J sheds 4 bases, leaving 14 bases between their ends. These data are taken from a study of tumor and adjacent non-tumor tissue in lung cancer (dated by TCRdb to between 2018 and 2020). With respect to the entire study: Patients with adenocarcinoma (about 12), squamous cell carcinoma (2) and small cell lung cancer (1) were included in the cohort. Among the roughly 15 patients, ages ranged from roughly 30 to 85 years, some ten were men and 5 were women, and disease was TNM stage I to III. Sequencing produced about 130 million productive TCRbeta reads in total, an average of approximately 4.2 million reads per sample. Bulk TCRbeta repertoires were compared between lung tumor tissue and matched distant non-tumor lung tissue obtained from around 14 lung cancer patients. Under 35 paired specimens, one tumor and one normal lung sample per patient, were profiled by TCRbeta CDR3 sequencing.

Bulk unsorted tissue served as the source for RNA extraction, and RNA quality was assessed using a NanoDrop ND-1000 and an Agilent 2100. All donors had newly diagnosed lung cancer, had not received prior chemotherapy, and were admitted for thoracic surgery in China between August and November 2014. Anyone who had undergone radiotherapy or chemotherapy before, or who had another cancer at the same time, was left out of the study. Pieces of surgical tissue measuring roughly 1-2.2 cm3 were kept in RNAlater solution and held at -80 degrees C until needed. Beyond this particular receptor, the publication reports: TCR diversity was significantly higher in younger patients, and higher tumor TCR diversity was associated with shorter overall and disease-free survival. Because peripheral blood was not sequenced, blood TCRbeta repertoires in the lung cancer patients of the study were not examined. Neither the sequencing platform nor unique molecular identifiers are named or mentioned anywhere in the methods. Tumor tissue showed significantly greater TCR diversity (inverse Simpson) than normal lung tissue (approximately 430 vs 150, P = 0.0075, Mann-Whitney U test). The top 100 clones accounted for a significantly larger cumulative portion of the repertoire in normal lung than in tumor tissue. Only about 14 patients were in the cohort, and the authors stated that larger samples and more detailed clinical data are needed.

Sequencing was performed on lung tumor tissue. This sequence uses TRBV6-5 and TRBJ2-3; the D gene remains uncertain. This TCR was recovered from a man between 65 and 85 years old with non-small cell lung cancer. CDR3 loop: CASSPVYGPDTQYF. The DNA is as follows: TGTGCCAGCAGCCCAGTTTACGGCCCAGATACGCAGTATTTT.